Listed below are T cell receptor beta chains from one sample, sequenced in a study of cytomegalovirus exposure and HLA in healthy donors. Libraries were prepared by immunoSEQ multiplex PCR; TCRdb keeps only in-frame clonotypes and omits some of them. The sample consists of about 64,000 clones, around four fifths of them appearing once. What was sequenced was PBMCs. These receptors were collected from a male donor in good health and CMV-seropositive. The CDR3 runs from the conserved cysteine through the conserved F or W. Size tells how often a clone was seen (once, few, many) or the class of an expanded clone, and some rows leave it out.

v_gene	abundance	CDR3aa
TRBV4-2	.	CASSQVNTEAFF
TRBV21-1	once	CASSIPGGGLKTDTQYF
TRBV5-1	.	CASSLGGGSTDTQYF
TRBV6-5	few	CASSQDRARINGYTF
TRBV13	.	CASSLGTSSQYF
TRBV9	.	CASSVARGTLADTQYF
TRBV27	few	CASLPGAGGHRRTDTQYF
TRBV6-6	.	CASSYSKTLNGYTF
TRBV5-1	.	CASSSGTGPEAFF
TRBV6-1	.	CASVLAGPYNEQFF
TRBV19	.	CASSLRTRIARGASGELFF
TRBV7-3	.	CASSPRLNEQFF
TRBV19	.	CASSARDKGRHYEQYF
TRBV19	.	CASSSPGLAMHEQYF
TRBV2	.	CASSKTGEGEAFF
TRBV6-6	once	CASSRSGGPPIHEQYF
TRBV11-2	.	CASSSGQGRAEQYF
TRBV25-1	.	CASSEVERESGNTIYF
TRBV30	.	CAWSAGPPYGYTF